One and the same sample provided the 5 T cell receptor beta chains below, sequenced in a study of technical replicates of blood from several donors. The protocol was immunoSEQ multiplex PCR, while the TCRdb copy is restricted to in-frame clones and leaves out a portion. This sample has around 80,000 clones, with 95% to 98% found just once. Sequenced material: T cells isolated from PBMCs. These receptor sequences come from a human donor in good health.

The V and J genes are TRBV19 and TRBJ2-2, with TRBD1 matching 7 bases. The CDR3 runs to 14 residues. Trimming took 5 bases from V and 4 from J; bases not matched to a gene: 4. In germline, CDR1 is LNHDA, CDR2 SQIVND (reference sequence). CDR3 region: CASSFGTATGELFF. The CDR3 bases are TGTGCCAGTAGTTTCGGGACAGCCACCGGGGAGCTGTTTTTT.

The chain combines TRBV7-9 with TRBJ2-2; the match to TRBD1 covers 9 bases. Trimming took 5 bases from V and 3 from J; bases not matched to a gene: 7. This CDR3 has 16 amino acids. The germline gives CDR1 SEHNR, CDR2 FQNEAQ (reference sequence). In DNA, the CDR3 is TGTGCCAGCAGCCCGAGGGACAGGGCGGACACCGGGGAGCTGTTTTTT. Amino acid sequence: CASSPRDRADTGELFF.

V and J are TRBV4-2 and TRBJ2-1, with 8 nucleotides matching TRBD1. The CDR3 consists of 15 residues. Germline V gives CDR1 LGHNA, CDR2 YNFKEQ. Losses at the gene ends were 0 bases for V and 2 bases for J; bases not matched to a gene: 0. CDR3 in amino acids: CASSQEQGAYNEQFF. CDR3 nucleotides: TGTGCCAGCAGCCAAGAACAGGGGGCCTACAATGAGCAGTTCTTC.

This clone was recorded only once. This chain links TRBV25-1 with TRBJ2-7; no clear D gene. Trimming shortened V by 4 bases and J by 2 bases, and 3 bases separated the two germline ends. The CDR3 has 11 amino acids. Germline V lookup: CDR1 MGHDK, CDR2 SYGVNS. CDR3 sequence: CASSAAYEQYF. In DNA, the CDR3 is TGTGCCAGCAGTGCCGCCTACGAGCAGTACTTC.

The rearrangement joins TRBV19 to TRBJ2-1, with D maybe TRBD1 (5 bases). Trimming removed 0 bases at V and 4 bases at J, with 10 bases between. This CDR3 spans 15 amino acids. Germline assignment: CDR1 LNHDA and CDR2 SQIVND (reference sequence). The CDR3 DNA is TGTGCCAGTAGTATAGAGCACAGGAATTACAATGAGCAGTTCTTC. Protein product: CASSIEHRNYNEQFF.